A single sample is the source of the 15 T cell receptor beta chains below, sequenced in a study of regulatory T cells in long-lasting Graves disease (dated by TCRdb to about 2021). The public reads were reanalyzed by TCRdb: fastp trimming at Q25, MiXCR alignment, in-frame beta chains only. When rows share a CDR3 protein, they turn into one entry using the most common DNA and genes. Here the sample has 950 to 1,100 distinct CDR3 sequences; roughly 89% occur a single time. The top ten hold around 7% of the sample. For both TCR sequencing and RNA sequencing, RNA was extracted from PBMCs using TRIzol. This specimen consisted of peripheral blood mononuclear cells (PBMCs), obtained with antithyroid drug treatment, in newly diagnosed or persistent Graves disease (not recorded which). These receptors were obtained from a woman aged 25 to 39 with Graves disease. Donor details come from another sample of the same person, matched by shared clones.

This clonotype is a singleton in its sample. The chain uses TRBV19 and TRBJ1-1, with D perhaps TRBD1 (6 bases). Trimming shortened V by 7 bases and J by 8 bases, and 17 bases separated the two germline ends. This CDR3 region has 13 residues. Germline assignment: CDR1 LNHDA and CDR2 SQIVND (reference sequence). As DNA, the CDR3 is TGTGCCAGTACCGACGAAGGACAGTCCGAAGCTTTCTTT. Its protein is CASTDEGQSEAFF.

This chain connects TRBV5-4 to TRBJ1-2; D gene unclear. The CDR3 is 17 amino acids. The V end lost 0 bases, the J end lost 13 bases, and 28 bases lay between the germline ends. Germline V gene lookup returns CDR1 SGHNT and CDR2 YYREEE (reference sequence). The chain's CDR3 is CASSLAVTTLSPHACTF. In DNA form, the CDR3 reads TGTGCCAGCAGCTTGGCGGTGACGACATTATCCCCCCATGCCTGCACCTTC.

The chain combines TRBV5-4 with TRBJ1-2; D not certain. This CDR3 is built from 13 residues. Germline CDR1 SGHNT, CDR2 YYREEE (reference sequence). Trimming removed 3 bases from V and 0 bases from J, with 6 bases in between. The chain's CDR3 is CASSYEANYGYTF. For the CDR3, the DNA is TGTGCCAGCAGCTATGAAGCTAACTATGGCTACACCTTC.

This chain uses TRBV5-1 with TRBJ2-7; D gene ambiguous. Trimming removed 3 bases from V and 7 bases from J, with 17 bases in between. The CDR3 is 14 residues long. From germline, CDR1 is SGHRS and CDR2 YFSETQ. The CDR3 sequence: CASSSDGALGEQYF. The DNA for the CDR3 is TGCGCCAGCAGCTCGGACGGAGCCCTGGGGGAGCAGTACTTC.

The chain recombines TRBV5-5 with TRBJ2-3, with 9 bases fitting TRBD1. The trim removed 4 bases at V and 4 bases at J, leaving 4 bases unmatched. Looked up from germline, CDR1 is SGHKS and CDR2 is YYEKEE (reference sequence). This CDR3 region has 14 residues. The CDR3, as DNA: TGTGCCAGCAGCGGGGGACAGGGTGCAGATACGCAGTATTTT. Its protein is CASSGGQGADTQYF. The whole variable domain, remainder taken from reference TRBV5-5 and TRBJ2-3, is DAGVTQSPTHLIKTRGQQVTLRCSPISGHKSVSWYQQVLGQGPQFIFQYYEKEERGRGNFPDRFSARQFPNYSSELNVNALLLGDSALYLCASSGGQGADTQYFGPGTRLTVL.

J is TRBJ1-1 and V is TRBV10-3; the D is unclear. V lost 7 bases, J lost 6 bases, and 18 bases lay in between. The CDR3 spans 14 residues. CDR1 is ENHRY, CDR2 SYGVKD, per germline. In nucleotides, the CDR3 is TGTGCCATCAAAGGAGGCACCGACGGTGCTGAAGCTTTCTTT. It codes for CAIKGGTDGAEAFF.

The CDR3 nucleotides read TGTGCCAGCAGCCCTAGGGGTCGGGGGGGGACCGGGGAGCTGTTTTTT. It is translated as CASSPRGRGGTGELFF. V is TRBV12-3 or TRBV12-4 and J is TRBJ2-2, with TRBD2 matching over 8 bases. The CDR3 consists of 16 residues. V lost 6 bases to trimming and J lost 5 bases; unmatched junction nucleotides: 11.

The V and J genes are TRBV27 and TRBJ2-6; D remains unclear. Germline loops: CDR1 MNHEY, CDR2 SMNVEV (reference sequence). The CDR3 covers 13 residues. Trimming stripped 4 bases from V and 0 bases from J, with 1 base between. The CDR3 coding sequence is TGTGCCAGCAGTTCCTCTGGGGCCAACGTCCTGACTTTC. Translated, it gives CASSSSGANVLTF.

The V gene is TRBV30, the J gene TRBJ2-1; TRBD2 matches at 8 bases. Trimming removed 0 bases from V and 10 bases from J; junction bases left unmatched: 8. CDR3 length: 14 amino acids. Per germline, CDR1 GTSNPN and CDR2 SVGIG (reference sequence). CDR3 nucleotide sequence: TGTGCCTGGAGTGTAATAGTAGCGGGATCGGAGCAGTTCTTC. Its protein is CAWSVIVAGSEQFF.

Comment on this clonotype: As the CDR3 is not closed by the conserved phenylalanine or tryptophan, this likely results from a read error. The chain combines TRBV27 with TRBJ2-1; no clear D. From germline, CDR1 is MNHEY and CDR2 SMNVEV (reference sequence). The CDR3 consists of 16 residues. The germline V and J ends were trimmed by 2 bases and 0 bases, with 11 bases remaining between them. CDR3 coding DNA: TGTGCCAGCAGTTTACGTGCAGCTAGCTCCTACAATGAGCAGTTCTCC. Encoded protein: CASSLRAASSYNEQFS.

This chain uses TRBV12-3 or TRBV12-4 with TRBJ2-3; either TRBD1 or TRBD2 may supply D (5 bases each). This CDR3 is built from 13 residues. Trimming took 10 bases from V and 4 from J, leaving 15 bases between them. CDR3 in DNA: TGTGCCACCACAGCTGGGGACGCAGATACGCAGTATTTT. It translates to CATTAGDADTQYF.

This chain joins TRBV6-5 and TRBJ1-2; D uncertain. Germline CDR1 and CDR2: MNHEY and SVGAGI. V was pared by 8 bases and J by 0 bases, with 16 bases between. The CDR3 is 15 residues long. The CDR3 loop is CASHEGPLANYGYTF. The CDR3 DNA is TGTGCCAGCCATGAGGGCCCGTTAGCTAACTATGGCTACACCTTC.

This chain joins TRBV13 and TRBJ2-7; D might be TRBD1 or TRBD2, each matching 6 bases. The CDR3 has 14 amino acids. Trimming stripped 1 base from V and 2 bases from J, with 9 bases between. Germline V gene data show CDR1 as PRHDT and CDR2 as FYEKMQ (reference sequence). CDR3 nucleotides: TGTGCCAGCAGCTTAGAGGGGGGTCCCTACGAGCAGTACTTC. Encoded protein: CASSLEGGPYEQYF.

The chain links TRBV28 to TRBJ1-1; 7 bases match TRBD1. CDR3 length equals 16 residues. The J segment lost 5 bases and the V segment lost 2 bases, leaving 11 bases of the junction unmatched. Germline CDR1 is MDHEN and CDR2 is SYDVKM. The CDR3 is CASSLNAGGVRTEAFF. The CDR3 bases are TGTGCCAGCAGTTTAAACGCAGGGGGTGTGAGGACTGAAGCTTTCTTT.

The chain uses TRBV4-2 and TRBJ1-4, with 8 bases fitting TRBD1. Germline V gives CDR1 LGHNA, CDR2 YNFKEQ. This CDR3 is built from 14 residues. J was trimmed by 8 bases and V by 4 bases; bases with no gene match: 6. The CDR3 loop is CASSRQGSVEKLFF. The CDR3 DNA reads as TGTGCCAGCAGCCGACAGGGGTCGGTCGAAAAACTGTTTTTT.